The next 22 T cell receptor beta chains were all read from a single sample in a study of early T cells in non-severe SARS-CoV-2 infection. MiXCR, run by TCRdb on the 5' RACE reads, gives a single entry per CDR3 protein. The sample lists about 35,000 distinct CDR3 sequences, 4.5% to 7% occurring once. The source material was whole blood, sampled at baseline. The receptor source for this set is an adult who was a healthcare worker with PCR-confirmed SARS-CoV-2 infection or an uninfected control (not recorded which).

This clonotype was seen many times. This chain links TRBV20-1 with TRBJ1-1; weak D call: TRBD1 (6 bases). Between the trimmed V and J ends, which lost 0 bases and 4 bases, there was a span of 12 bases. Germline CDR1 and CDR2: DFQATT and SNEGSKA (reference sequence). The CDR3 sequence is 14 residues long. This CDR3 is CSARDSRGGTEAFF. The CDR3 nucleotides are TGCAGTGCTAGAGATAGCAGGGGTGGCACTGAAGCTTTCTTT.

The sample holds many counts of this clonotype. The chain couples TRBV4-2 to TRBJ1-3; 8 bases are a match to TRBD1. The CDR3 consists of 18 residues. V shed 1 base and J 0 bases; nucleotides not matched to a gene: 8. CDR1 LGHNA and CDR2 YNFKEQ come from the germline V gene. CDR3 residues: CASSQVGGTGRSGNTIYF. The DNA of the CDR3 is TGTGCCAGCAGCCAAGTTGGGGGGACAGGCCGCTCTGGAAACACCATATATTTT.

This clonotype was counted at least ten times. The chain couples TRBV27 to TRBJ2-2, with 9 bases matching TRBD1. The junction had 4 bases not matched to a gene; V was cut back by 6 bases and J by 2 bases. Germline V gene lookup returns CDR1 MNHEY and CDR2 SMNVEV (reference sequence). CDR3 size: 15 residues. CDR3 in DNA: TGTGCCAGCAGAAGGGACAGGGTTAACACCGGGGAGCTGTTTTTT. Amino acid sequence: CASRRDRVNTGELFF.

At least ten counts were recorded for this clonotype. The chain combines TRBV7-2 with TRBJ1-6; D not certain. V was pared by 1 base and J by 0 bases, with 7 bases between. CDR3 size: 16 residues. Germline V gene data show CDR1 as SGHTA and CDR2 as FQGNSA. CDR3 sequence: CASSLEGSSYNSPLHF. For the CDR3, the DNA is TGTGCCAGCAGCTTAGAAGGGAGCTCCTATAATTCACCCCTCCACTTT. The full variable domain, completed using reference TRBV7-2 and TRBJ1-6, is GAGVSQSPSNKVTEKGKDVELRCDPISGHTALYWYRQSLGQGLEFLIYFQGNSAPDKSGLPSDRFSAERTGGSVSTLTIQRTQQEDSAVYLCASSLEGSSYNSPLHFGNGTRLTVT.

There are a few counts of this clonotype. J is TRBJ1-2 and V is TRBV12-5; unclear D gene. The V and J ends lost 0 bases and 8 bases respectively, with 13 bases between them. The CDR3 has 14 residues. CDR1 and CDR2 from the germline V gene are LGHNT and FRNRAP. CDR3 in DNA: TGTGCTAGTGGTTTGGTCCCAGGTTATAGGGGCTACACCTTC. It is translated as CASGLVPGYRGYTF.

Judged by abundance, this clonotype is medium-sized. The chain recombines TRBV29-1 with TRBJ1-4; no definite D call. The CDR3 is made up of 13 amino acids. V was pared by 4 bases and J by 7 bases, with 13 bases between. CDR1 SQVTM and CDR2 ANQGSEA come from the germline V gene. The CDR3 loop reads CSVATFPGEKLFF. The CDR3 nucleotides are TGCAGCGTTGCGACATTCCCGGGTGAAAAACTGTTTTTT.

This clonotype came up a few times. The chain combines TRBV4-1 with TRBJ1-1; D gene unclear. Trimming pared 3 bases from V and 0 bases from J, leaving 5 bases between. The CDR3 runs to 13 residues. Germline V gene data show CDR1 as MGHRA and CDR2 as YSYEKL. The CDR3 sequence: CASSHPLNTEAFF. The CDR3 bases are TGCGCCAGCAGCCATCCTCTGAACACTGAAGCTTTCTTT.

The V call is TRBV28, the J call TRBJ2-1, with 7 bases identical to TRBD1. The ends lost 6 bases at V and 6 bases at J; junction bases unmatched: 5. Germline V CDR1 and CDR2: MDHEN, SYDVKM. The CDR3 is 13 residues long. The CDR3 is CASSSGQVNEQFF. In DNA form, the CDR3 reads TGTGCCAGCAGCTCTGGACAGGTCAATGAGCAGTTCTTC.

This clonotype was recorded at least ten times. The CDR3 here is CASSFSEGGWDEQFF. In DNA form, the CDR3 reads TGTGCCAGCAGTTTTTCCGAGGGGGGTTGGGACGAGCAGTTCTTC. The V gene is TRBV27, the J gene TRBJ2-1; D may correspond to TRBD1 or TRBD2 (6 bases each). Trimming took 3 bases from V and 10 from J, leaving 19 bases between them. Per the germline V gene, CDR1 is MNHEY and CDR2 is SMNVEV (reference sequence). The CDR3 is made up of 15 amino acids.

The table lists this clonotype with many counts. The V call is TRBV5-4, the J call TRBJ1-1, with D unresolved. Trimming stripped 0 bases from V and 8 bases from J, with 8 bases between. This CDR3 spans 12 amino acids. Germline values: CDR1 SGHNT, CDR2 YYREEE (reference sequence). DNA of the CDR3: TGTGCCAGCAGCTTGGACAATGGAGAAGCTTTCTTT. Protein sequence: CASSLDNGEAFF.

This clonotype was seen ten or more times. CDR3 nucleotide sequence: TGTGCCAGCAGCTTGGCAGTGGGAAACACCGGGGAGCTGTTTTTT. This sequence encodes CASSLAVGNTGELFF. J is TRBJ2-2 and V is TRBV5-4; D remains ambiguous. V was shortened by 0 bases and J by 2 bases, with 8 bases between the two germline ends. CDR3 length: 15 amino acids. Germline loops: CDR1 SGHNT, CDR2 YYREEE (reference sequence).

This clonotype was found many times. In nucleotides, the CDR3 is TGTGCCAGCAGCCGCCGGGGACAGGGAAACTATGGCTACACCTTC. Its translation: CASSRRGQGNYGYTF. This sequence joins TRBV12-3 or TRBV12-4 and TRBJ1-2; 9 positions agree with TRBD1. The J segment lost 2 bases and the V segment lost 6 bases, leaving 7 bases of the junction unmatched. The CDR3 is made up of 15 amino acids.

This clonotype has ten or more counts. The rearrangement joins TRBV20-1 to TRBJ2-7; the match to TRBD2 covers 7 bases. The V and J ends lost 4 bases and 7 bases, in that order; junction bases with no gene match: 16. In germline, CDR1 is DFQATT, CDR2 SNEGSKA (reference sequence). This CDR3 is built from 15 residues. CDR3 in DNA: TGCAGTGCTACGGGAGGCGGGGCCGTGGAGGGTGAGCAGTACTTC. Translating it yields CSATGGGAVEGEQYF.

This chain joins TRBV12-3 or TRBV12-4 and TRBJ1-2; 9 nucleotides align to TRBD1. The CDR3 is 15 amino acids. V gave up 7 bases and J gave up 0 bases; unmatched junction bases: 6. The CDR3 sequence is CASTFWDRANYGYTF. In DNA form, the CDR3 reads TGTGCCAGCACGTTCTGGGACAGGGCTAACTATGGCTACACCTTC.

Regarding this clonotype: A much bigger clone sits one base away, suggesting this may be a read error. The chain employs TRBV6-5 and TRBJ2-3; 10 nucleotides line up with TRBD2. This CDR3 contains 17 residues. With V trimmed by 7 bases and J by 5 bases, 15 bases remained unmatched. CDR1 MNHEY and CDR2 SVGAGI come from the germline V gene. The CDR3 DNA reads as TGTGCCAGCACCCGAGGCGTGCCTAGCGGGAGTCGAGATACGCAGTATTTT. This encodes CASTRGVPSGSRDTQYF.

This clonotype has at least ten counts. The V gene is TRBV3-1, the J gene TRBJ2-1; 10 bases agree with TRBD2. Germline loops: CDR1 LGHDT, CDR2 YNNKEL (reference sequence). This CDR3 spans 14 amino acids. The V and J ends lost 7 bases and 6 bases, in that order; junction bases with no gene match: 6. The CDR3 spells CASTHGTSVNEQFF. The CDR3 region has the DNA TGTGCCAGCACCCACGGGACTAGCGTCAATGAGCAGTTCTTC.

The chain employs TRBV3-1 and TRBJ2-1, with TRBD1 matching 8 bases. V gave up 2 bases and J gave up 3 bases; unmatched junction bases: 3. Germline CDR1 is LGHDT and CDR2 is YNNKEL (reference sequence). CDR3 length equals 15 residues. CDR3 nucleotide sequence: TGTGCCAGCAGCCAACGGACAGGGCTCTACAATGAGCAGTTCTTC. It yields the protein CASSQRTGLYNEQFF.

This clonotype came up many times. The rearrangement links TRBV12-3 or TRBV12-4 to TRBJ2-5; 8 nucleotides line up with TRBD2. The ends lost 0 bases at V and 5 bases at J; junction bases unmatched: 5. The CDR3 has 15 amino acids. Here the CDR3 reads CASSLASGGAETQYF. The CDR3 DNA reads TGTGCCAGCAGTTTAGCCTCCGGGGGGGCCGAGACCCAGTACTTC.

This clonotype occurred many times. The CDR3 spells CASSLYRGTTDTQYF. The CDR3 region has the DNA TGTGCCAGCAGCTTGTATAGGGGAACCACAGATACGCAGTATTTT. This chain uses TRBV5-4 with TRBJ2-3; weak D call: TRBD1 (5 bases). The V gene lost 1 base and the J gene lost 2 bases, with 11 bases spanning the gap. The V gene's germline CDR1 is SGHNT and CDR2 YYREEE (reference sequence). The CDR3 sequence is 15 residues long.

This clonotype was recorded many times. The rearrangement joins TRBV19 to TRBJ2-6; D gene unclear. The CDR3 runs to 13 residues. CDR1 is LNHDA and CDR2 is SQIVND in the germline V gene (reference sequence). The V end was cut by 6 bases, the J end by 4 bases, with 7 bases between. Here the CDR3 reads CASRTGGANVLTF. The CDR3 DNA follows: TGTGCCAGTAGAACTGGAGGGGCCAACGTCCTGACTTTC.

The chain employs TRBV3-1 and TRBJ2-2; D not resolved. This CDR3 contains 15 residues. Between the trimmed V and J ends, which lost 4 bases and 5 bases, there was a span of 14 bases. Looked up from germline, CDR1 is LGHDT and CDR2 is YNNKEL (reference sequence). CDR3: CASSPPDVTTGELFF. DNA for the CDR3: TGTGCCAGCAGCCCTCCGGACGTTACAACCGGGGAGCTGTTTTTT.

A few counts support this clonotype. The rearrangement links TRBV19 to TRBJ2-5; 8 positions agree with TRBD1. This CDR3 comprises 15 residues. CDR1 is LNHDA, CDR2 SQIVND, per germline (reference sequence). With V trimmed by 5 bases and J by 2 bases, 7 bases remained unmatched. CDR3 nucleotide sequence: TGTGCCAGTAGTCGCGGACAGGGTCAACAAGAGACCCAGTACTTC. Translated, it gives CASSRGQGQQETQYF.